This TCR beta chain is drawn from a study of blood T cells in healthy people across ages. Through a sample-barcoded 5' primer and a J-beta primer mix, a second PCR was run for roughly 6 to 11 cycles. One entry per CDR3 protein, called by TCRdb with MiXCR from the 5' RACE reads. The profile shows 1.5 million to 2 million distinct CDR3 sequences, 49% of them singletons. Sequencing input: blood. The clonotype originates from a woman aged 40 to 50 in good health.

CDR3 coding DNA: TGTGCCAGCAGCTTCGATAGACGGGGACAGATCTATGGCTACACCTTC. Its protein is CASSFDRRGQIYGYTF. This chain uses TRBV7-2 with TRBJ1-2, with TRBD1 matching over 7 bases. CDR1 SGHTA and CDR2 FQGNSA come from the germline V gene. J gave up 4 bases and V 3 bases, and 11 bases lay outside the gene matches. This CDR3 is built from 16 residues.